One sample yielded the 5 T cell receptor beta chains listed below, sequenced in a study of lymphopenia after photon versus proton radiotherapy. Profiled with immunoSEQ multiplex PCR; TCRdb holds only in-frame clones, not every one. The sample carries 20,000 to 25,000 clones, roughly 81% recorded once. This material consisted of peripheral blood, taken from a patient treated with photon-based radiotherapy. Every receptor here comes from a woman aged 45-59 years with pancreatic cancer.

The chain joins TRBV6-5 to TRBJ2-7; 10 nucleotides align to TRBD2. V was pared by 6 bases and J by 2 bases, with 7 bases of the junction left unmatched. Germline V CDR1 and CDR2: MNHEY, SVGAGI. The CDR3 loop spans 15 amino acids. CDR3 DNA: TGTGCCAGCAGGCTCAATAGCGGGAGGACCTACGAGCAGTACTTC. Its translation is CASRLNSGRTYEQYF.

With respect to this clone: Other nucleotide sequences from this sample produce the same CDR3. The J gene is TRBJ2-2, the V gene TRBV19; D is unresolved. V lost 5 bases and J 0 bases, leaving 7 bases between the germline ends. There are 14 residues in the CDR3. In germline, CDR1 is LNHDA, CDR2 SQIVND (reference sequence). The CDR3 here is CASSPGPNTGELFF. DNA of the CDR3: TGTGCCAGTAGTCCAGGCCCGAACACCGGGGAGCTGTTTTTT.

This chain links TRBV19 with TRBJ2-7; no reliable D call. The germline CDR1 and CDR2 sequences are LNHDA and SQIVND (reference sequence). This CDR3 region has 13 residues. V lost 1 base to trimming and J lost 7 bases, with 11 bases between them. CDR3 coding DNA: TGTGCCAGTAGTATAGGAGTTCGACGAGAGCAGTACTTC. Amino acids: CASSIGVRREQYF.

This clone has more than one count but fewer than ten. The V call is TRBV10-3, the J call TRBJ2-7, with D possibly called TRBD1 or TRBD2 (5 bases each). Germline V lookup: CDR1 ENHRY, CDR2 SYGVKD. This CDR3 is 11 amino acids long. Trimming shortened V by 4 bases and J by 6 bases, and 7 bases separated the two germline ends. CDR3 coding DNA: TGTGCCATCAGTGCCGGGACCGAGCAGTACTTC. Amino acids: CAISAGTEQYF.

This rearrangement joins TRBV4-3 to TRBJ1-4; TRBD1 agrees at 8 bases. CDR1 is LGHNA and CDR2 is YSLEER in the germline V gene. The CDR3 runs 15 residues. The V segment lost 6 bases and the J segment 2 bases; nucleotides outside the gene matches: 5. CDR3 sequence (DNA): TGCGCCAGCAGTCCCGGGACAGGTACTAATGAAAAACTGTTTTTT. It specifies CASSPGTGTNEKLFF.